This T cell receptor (beta chain) was documented in a study of cytomegalovirus exposure and HLA in healthy donors. Across the study: Of 300 to 450 genotyped donors, roughly 81% clustered with self-reported Caucasian donors.

Researchers ran the PCR with 60 Vbeta and 13 Jbeta primers. TCRdb's table, derived via immunoSEQ multiplex PCR, lists solely in-frame clones and lacks some. The sample contains more than 100,000 clones, 63% of which appear only once. The germline V gene has CDR1 MNHEY and CDR2 SMNVEV (reference sequence). CDR3 size: 15 residues. V was trimmed by 5 bases and J by 1 base, leaving 14 bases between them. The sequenced sample consisted of PBMCs. The V call is TRBV27, the J call TRBJ1-2, with TRBD1 as a possible D gene (5 bases). This receptor was identified in a man aged 35-49 years in good health and CMV-seropositive. CDR3 DNA sequence: TGTGCCAGCAGTCTTACTTGGGGGGATAACTATGGCTACACCTTC. It encodes CASSLTWGDNYGYTF.